These 7 T cell receptor beta chains were all obtained from the same sample, sequenced in a study of T cell responses to AZD1222 COVID-19 vaccine. Data came from immunoSEQ multiplex PCR; TCRdb stores just in-frame clones and leaves some out. The table records 90,000 to 100,000 clones, 85% to 90% of them present only once. The material sequenced was peripheral blood, taken on day 0 of AZD1222 vaccination. These receptors all stem from an adult in good health.

The chain combines TRBV3-1 (or the pseudogene TRBV3-2) with TRBJ2-2; D not certain. The V end lost 3 bases, the J end lost 1 base, and 3 bases lay between the germline ends. Germline loops: CDR1 LGHDT, CDR2 YNNKEL (reference sequence). The CDR3 runs to 13 residues. CDR3 residues: CASSQGNTGELFF. In DNA form, the CDR3 reads TGTGCCAGCAGCCAGGGGAACACCGGGGAGCTGTTTTTT.

V usage is TRBV7-8 and J usage is TRBJ2-2; 15 nucleotides agree with TRBD2. CDR3 length equals 18 residues. The germline gives CDR1 SGHVS, CDR2 FQNEAQ. V was clipped by 8 bases and J by 6 bases; unmatched bases: 13. CDR3 protein: CASALAWTSGRGPGELFF. CDR3 coding DNA: TGTGCCAGCGCCCTGGCGTGGACTAGCGGGAGGGGCCCCGGGGAGCTGTTTTTT. The full variable domain, completed using reference TRBV7-8 and TRBJ2-2, is GAGVSQSPRYKVAKRGQDVALRCDPISGHVSLFWYQQALGQGPEFLTYFQNEAQLDKSGLPSDRFFAERPEGSVSTLKIQRTQQEDSAVYLCASALAWTSGRGPGELFFGEGSRLTVL.

The chain uses TRBV19 and TRBJ1-5; D possibly corresponds to TRBD1 (6 bases). Germline values: CDR1 LNHDA, CDR2 SQIVND (reference sequence). The CDR3 is made up of 13 amino acids. Trimming took off 9 bases at V and 3 bases at J, with 12 bases between the two ends. This CDR3 reads CASEGHVNQPQHF. CDR3 bases: TGTGCCAGCGAGGGACACGTCAATCAGCCCCAGCATTTT.

V gene TRBV18 combines with J gene TRBJ1-2; 8 positions agree with TRBD1. The germline V gene encodes CDR1 KGHSH and CDR2 LQKENI. V trimming: 0 bases; J trimming: 8 bases; junction bases outside the gene matches: 8. The CDR3 totals 15 residues. The CDR3 sequence is CASSPPGQGARGYTF. The CDR3 DNA reads TGTGCCAGCTCACCACCGGGGCAGGGGGCGAGGGGCTACACCTTC.

The rearrangement uses TRBV2 and TRBJ1-6; 8 bases match TRBD1. V gave up 7 bases and J gave up 0 bases; unmatched junction bases: 14. Germline CDR1 SNHLY, CDR2 FYNNEI. This CDR3 has 19 residues. The CDR3 region has the DNA TGTGCCAGCATTCTTTGGGGACAGGAGCGGAGCTCCTATAATTCACCCCTCCACTTT. As protein: CASILWGQERSSYNSPLHF.

This chain links TRBV29-1 with TRBJ2-3; tentative D call: TRBD1 (5 bases). The germline V gene has CDR1 SQVTM and CDR2 ANQGSEA. This CDR3 is 13 amino acids long. V lost 4 bases and J lost 2, with 10 bases in between. This CDR3 reads CSVGTRDTDTQYF. Here the CDR3 DNA reads TGCAGCGTTGGTACCAGGGACACAGATACGCAGTATTTT.

V and J are TRBV21-1 and TRBJ1-4. TRBV21-1 is a listed pseudogene. This CDR3 is built from 18 residues. The CDR3 region is CASSKEYRLLLSNEKLFF. CDR3 DNA: TGTGCCAGCAGCAAAGAGTACAGACTCCTTCTATCGAATGAAAAACTGTTTTTT.